This T cell receptor beta chain was documented in a study of blood T cells in healthy people across ages. Notes on the study in general: Naive CD4+ cell counts and diversity both ran higher in long-lived than in aged donors.

This clonotype appeared a few times. Antigen unknown. Through a sample-barcoded 5' primer and a J-beta primer mix, a second PCR was run for roughly 6 to 12 cycles. Using its own MiXCR run on the 5' RACE reads, TCRdb lists one record per CDR3 protein. The sample records around 700,000 distinct CDR3 sequences, around a quarter being singletons. These data are also associated with another study on T cells of mothers and their children.

The source material was blood. This sequence was found in a boy between 10 and 17 years old in good health.

In DNA form, the CDR3 reads TGTGCCAGCAGTGTCCCCGCTAACTATGGCTACACCTTC. It is translated as CASSVPANYGYTF. V and J are TRBV28 and TRBJ1-2; unclear D gene. CDR3 length: 13 residues. From germline, CDR1 is MDHEN and CDR2 SYDVKM. Trimming cost V 5 bases and J 0 bases, with 7 bases left between them.